These 15 T cell receptor beta chains were sequenced from one sample in a study of shared clonotypes between healthy human individuals. Naive CD8 cells lacked CD45RO and underwent positive selection for CCR7, leaving out terminally differentiated effector memory CD45RA+ cells. The protocol was immunoSEQ multiplex PCR, while the TCRdb copy is restricted to in-frame clones and leaves out a portion. The data hold about 550,000 clones, with 95% to 96% observed a single time. The sequenced material came from naive CD8+ T cells sorted from blood. These receptors originate from a woman aged 25 to 45 in good health.

The chain employs TRBV27 and TRBJ2-1; tentative D call: TRBD1 (6 bases). The V gene's germline CDR1 is MNHEY and CDR2 SMNVEV (reference sequence). The V end was cut by 4 bases, the J end by 3 bases, with 10 bases between. The CDR3 extends over 14 amino acids. This CDR3 is CASSSGTLYNEQFF. The CDR3 DNA reads as TGTGCCAGCAGTTCCGGGACACTCTACAATGAGCAGTTCTTC.

The chain is built from TRBV9 and TRBJ2-3; 9 bases are a match to TRBD1. The CDR3 contains 15 residues. Germline-derived CDR1 and CDR2 are SGDLS and YYNGEE. V lost 3 bases and J lost 4; bases outside the gene matches: 6. This CDR3 reads CASSGRDREPDTQYF. The CDR3 DNA is TGTGCCAGCAGCGGCCGGGACAGGGAACCAGATACGCAGTATTTT. Using reference TRBV9 and TRBJ2-3 for the parts outside the CDR3, the full variable domain is DSGVTQTPKHLITATGQRVTLRCSPRSGDLSVYWYQQSLDQGLQFLIQYYNGEERAKGNILERFSAQQFPDLHSELNLSSLELGDSALYFCASSGRDREPDTQYFGPGTRLTVL.

V is TRBV7-9 and J is TRBJ2-7; TRBD1 might be the D (6 bases). Germline V gene data show CDR1 as SEHNR and CDR2 as FQNEAQ (reference sequence). The CDR3 runs 13 residues. V shed 4 bases and J shed 3 bases, with 10 bases lying between them. The CDR3 is CASSSGQNYEQYF. The CDR3 coding sequence is TGTGCCAGCAGCTCCGGACAGAACTACGAGCAGTACTTC.

V and J are TRBV6-5 and TRBJ2-1; 7 bases line up with TRBD2. J gave up 5 bases and V 2 bases, and 9 bases lay outside the gene matches. This CDR3 spans 16 amino acids. Germline CDR1 is MNHEY and CDR2 is SVGAGI. Here the CDR3 reads CASSYAGEGLDNEQFF. The CDR3 DNA follows: TGTGCCAGCAGTTACGCGGGGGAGGGCTTGGACAATGAGCAGTTCTTC.

The V call is TRBV19, the J call TRBJ2-7; D not resolved. The V end lost 4 bases, the J end lost 6 bases, and 13 bases lay between the germline ends. The CDR3 has 13 residues. Looked up from germline, CDR1 is LNHDA and CDR2 is SQIVND (reference sequence). CDR3 bases: TGTGCCAGTAGTACAAACCCCCCCTCCGAGCAGTACTTC. This codes for CASSTNPPSEQYF.

V and J are TRBV5-1 and TRBJ2-1; D unresolved. CDR1 SGHRS and CDR2 YFSETQ come from the germline V gene. The CDR3 loop spans 12 amino acids. V was shortened by 1 base and J by 8 bases, with 7 bases between the two germline ends. In DNA, the CDR3 is TGCGCCAGCAGCTTGCGTCCGGATGAGCAGTTCTTC. It yields the protein CASSLRPDEQFF.

As DNA, the CDR3 is TGTGCCAGCAGTCGCGGGGTCAGCTCCTACAATGAGCAGTTCTTC. Encoded protein: CASSRGVSSYNEQFF. The chain uses TRBV7-7 and TRBJ2-1; D might be TRBD2 (6 bases). CDR1 SSHAT and CDR2 FNYEAQ come from the germline V gene (reference sequence). V was cut by 6 bases and J by 0 bases, with 12 bases left in between. The CDR3 loop spans 15 amino acids.

As to this clone: The sample contains more than one DNA sequence encoding this CDR3. The CDR3 loop is CASSLGPTYEQYF. The CDR3, as DNA: TGTGCCAGCAGCTTAGGGCCAACCTACGAGCAGTACTTC. The J gene is TRBJ2-7, the V gene TRBV13; the D is unclear. Trimming left V 0 bases short and J 2 bases short, with 5 bases between. Germline V gene data show CDR1 as PRHDT and CDR2 as FYEKMQ (reference sequence). The CDR3 is 13 residues long.

With regard to this clone: The identical CDR3 is also encoded by other nucleotide sequences in the sample. The chain employs TRBV27 and TRBJ1-5; unclear D gene. Germline V CDR1 and CDR2: MNHEY, SMNVEV (reference sequence). The CDR3 totals 14 residues. Trimming left V 3 bases short and J 0 bases short, with 6 bases between. The CDR3 sequence: CASSFSGSNQPQHF. CDR3 in DNA: TGTGCCAGCAGTTTCTCGGGTAGCAATCAGCCCCAGCATTTT.

This sequence joins TRBV9 and TRBJ1-5, with D possibly being TRBD1 (6 bases). The V gene lost 3 bases and the J gene lost 1 base, with 8 bases spanning the gap. The CDR3 has 14 amino acids. Per germline, CDR1 SGDLS and CDR2 YYNGEE. CDR3 in DNA: TGTGCCAGCAGCGGAGGGGGGAGCAATCAGCCCCAGCATTTT. It is translated as CASSGGGSNQPQHF.

This chain links TRBV13 with TRBJ2-1; D not resolved. With 4 bases removed from V and 4 bases from J, the gap between germline ends came to 11 bases. This CDR3 region has 14 residues. In germline, CDR1 is PRHDT, CDR2 FYEKMQ (reference sequence). The CDR3 nucleotides read TGTGCCAGCAGCTCCTCGGATCTTTACAATGAGCAGTTCTTC. It codes for CASSSSDLYNEQFF.

The rearrangement joins TRBV5-6 to TRBJ2-7; D not certain. Trimming stripped 4 bases from V and 5 bases from J, with 13 bases between. Germline values: CDR1 SGHDT, CDR2 YYEEEE. The CDR3 is 13 amino acids. The CDR3 DNA reads as TGTGCCAGCAGCCTGGGGTCCAGCAACGAGCAGTACTTC. Its translation is CASSLGSSNEQYF.

The chain carries TRBV19 and TRBJ2-2, with D maybe TRBD2 (5 bases). This CDR3 region has 16 residues. Trimming cost V 3 bases and J 4 bases, with 15 bases left between them. Germline loops: CDR1 LNHDA, CDR2 SQIVND (reference sequence). In DNA, the CDR3 is TGTGCCAGTAGTATTCCCCGGGGATGGGCCACCGGGGAGCTGTTTTTT. Its translation: CASSIPRGWATGELFF.

J is TRBJ2-7 and V is TRBV5-6, with a possible D match to TRBD1 (6 bases). V was shortened by 0 bases and J by 2 bases, with 12 bases between the two germline ends. The CDR3 is 15 amino acids. Germline CDR1 SGHDT, CDR2 YYEEEE. This CDR3 is CASSLAGTMTYEQYF. Here the CDR3 DNA reads TGTGCCAGCAGCTTGGCCGGGACAATGACCTACGAGCAGTACTTC.

The chain is built from TRBV27 and TRBJ1-4; perhaps TRBD1 as D (6 bases). There are 13 residues in the CDR3. Germline V gene data show CDR1 as MNHEY and CDR2 as SMNVEV (reference sequence). The V and J ends lost 8 bases and 8 bases respectively, with 15 bases between them. Here the CDR3 DNA reads TGTGCCAGCCGGCGGGGGGCTGAAGAAAAACTGTTTTTT. Residues: CASRRGAEEKLFF.